A selection of T cell receptor beta chains follows, all from one sample in a study of blood T cell repertoires in COVID-19. Repertoires were generated with immunoSEQ multiplex PCR, while TCRdb's copy carries only in-frame clones and drops some. The sample lists about 140,000 clones, around 86% occurring once. Sequencing was carried out using peripheral blood. The receptors come from a human donor in a cohort sampled during active COVID-19. CDR3s include the opening cysteine and the closing phenylalanine or tryptophan. D genes are given only for firm matches. Clone size is not always given. Where it is, it says once, few, many or a class for expanded clones.

D gene: TRBD1; V gene: TRBV28; J gene: TRBJ1-6; clone size: once; CDR3 DNA: TGTGCCAGCAGTCTGACAGGGAATAATTCACCCCTCCACTTT; CDR3 protein: CASSLTGNNSPLHF
D gene: -; V gene: TRBV19; J gene: TRBJ1-4; clone size: -; CDR3 DNA: TGTGCCAGTAGTATTGGGAGTTTAAATGAAAAACTGTTTTTT; CDR3 protein: CASSIGSLNEKLFF
D gene: -; V gene: TRBV11-2; J gene: TRBJ2-3; clone size: -; CDR3 DNA: TGTGCCAGCAGCTCCTCGGATACGCAGTATTTT; CDR3 protein: CASSSSDTQYF
D gene: -; V gene: TRBV28; J gene: TRBJ2-5; clone size: -; CDR3 DNA: TGTGCCAGCAGACGGACGGGGAGGGAGACCCAGTACTTC; CDR3 protein: CASRRTGRETQYF
D gene: TRBD1; V gene: TRBV27; J gene: TRBJ2-2; clone size: -; CDR3 DNA: TGTGCCAGCAGTTTTTACGTAGGGGGCGGCGGGGAGCTGTTTTTT; CDR3 protein: CASSFYVGGGGELFF
D gene: TRBD1; V gene: TRBV9; J gene: TRBJ1-2; clone size: once; CDR3 DNA: TGTGCCAGCAGCCCTCGGACAGAGGGGGCCTATGGCTACACCTTC; CDR3 protein: CASSPRTEGAYGYTF
D gene: -; V gene: TRBV30; J gene: TRBJ2-3; clone size: -; CDR3 DNA: TGTGCCTGGAGTGTTTCTAGCATCGCAGATACGCAGTATTTT; CDR3 protein: CAWSVSSIADTQYF
D gene: TRBD2; V gene: TRBV3-1/TRBV3-2; J gene: TRBJ2-1; clone size: -; CDR3 DNA: TGTGCCAGCAGCCAAGAGGGTTCTGGCCTAGCGGGGGAATACAATGAGCAGTTCTTC; CDR3 protein: CASSQEGSGLAGEYNEQFF
D gene: TRBD1; V gene: TRBV11-1; J gene: TRBJ1-6; clone size: -; CDR3 DNA: TGTGCCAGCAGACGGACAGGGGGCCGATATAATTCACCCCTCCACTTT; CDR3 protein: CASRRTGGRYNSPLHF
D gene: -; V gene: TRBV2; J gene: TRBJ2-1; clone size: once; CDR3 DNA: TGTGCCAGCAGTGGAGCAGAGGGTCTGGCTGAGCAGTTCTTC; CDR3 protein: CASSGAEGLAEQFF
D gene: TRBD1; V gene: TRBV4-1; J gene: TRBJ2-3; clone size: -; CDR3 DNA: TGCGCCAGCAGCCAGACAGGGTCCCCGGAAGATACGCAGTATTTT; CDR3 protein: CASSQTGSPEDTQYF
D gene: -; V gene: TRBV4-1; J gene: TRBJ2-6; clone size: once; CDR3 DNA: TGCGCCAGCAGCCAAGTGGTAGATACTGGGGCCAACGTCCTGACTTTC; CDR3 protein: CASSQVVDTGANVLTF
D gene: TRBD2; V gene: TRBV5-1; J gene: TRBJ2-1; clone size: -; CDR3 DNA: TGCGCCAGCAGCTACTCTAGCGGGCCCGACAATGAGCAGTTCTTC; CDR3 protein: CASSYSSGPDNEQFF
D gene: -; V gene: TRBV29-1; J gene: TRBJ1-5; clone size: -; CDR3 DNA: TGCAGCGTTGTAACTCAGGGGAATCAGCCCCAGCATTTT; CDR3 protein: CSVVTQGNQPQHF
D gene: -; V gene: TRBV9; J gene: TRBJ2-3; clone size: -; CDR3 DNA: TGTGCCTCCGGGACTCCCCGAGATACGCAGTATTTT; CDR3 protein: CASGTPRDTQYF
D gene: TRBD2; V gene: TRBV4-1; J gene: TRBJ2-7; clone size: -; CDR3 DNA: TGCGCCAGCAGCCAACGACTAGCGGGGGGGAGCTACGAGCAGTACTTC; CDR3 protein: CASSQRLAGGSYEQYF
D gene: -; V gene: TRBV3-1/TRBV3-2; J gene: TRBJ2-2; clone size: -; CDR3 DNA: TGTGCCAGCAGCAAACAGCCGAACACCGGGGAGCTGTTTTTT; CDR3 protein: CASSKQPNTGELFF
D gene: TRBD1; V gene: TRBV2; J gene: TRBJ1-1; clone size: -; CDR3 DNA: TGTGCCAGCAGCGGAGGGGGCATGAACACTGAAGCTTTCTTT; CDR3 protein: CASSGGGMNTEAFF
D gene: -; V gene: TRBV19; J gene: TRBJ2-3; clone size: -; CDR3 DNA: TGTGCCAGTAGTACAATGTGGCAGGTCAGAGATACGCAGTATTTT; CDR3 protein: CASSTMWQVRDTQYF
D gene: TRBD1; V gene: TRBV5-1; J gene: TRBJ2-1; clone size: -; CDR3 DNA: TGCGCCAGCAGCTCACAGACCGGGACAGGGGTTTACAATGAGCAGTTCTTC; CDR3 protein: CASSSQTGTGVYNEQFF
D gene: TRBD2; V gene: TRBV11-3; J gene: TRBJ2-2; clone size: -; CDR3 DNA: TGTGCCAGCAGCTTTCTACGGGGGGGCGCCGGGGAGCTGTTTTTT; CDR3 protein: CASSFLRGGAGELFF
D gene: -; V gene: TRBV27; J gene: TRBJ1-1; clone size: -; CDR3 DNA: TGTGCCAGCAGTTCCGCCGGGGGGAACACTGAAGCTTTCTTT; CDR3 protein: CASSSAGGNTEAFF
D gene: -; V gene: TRBV9; J gene: TRBJ1-1; clone size: -; CDR3 DNA: TGTGCCAGCAGCGTCTCTGGCAGGGGGAACACTGAAGCTTTCTTT; CDR3 protein: CASSVSGRGNTEAFF
D gene: -; V gene: TRBV19; J gene: TRBJ1-1; clone size: -; CDR3 DNA: TGTGCCAGTAGTACCCCACAGGAAAGCGCAGAGAACACTGAAGCTTTCTTT; CDR3 protein: CASSTPQESAENTEAFF
D gene: -; V gene: TRBV27; J gene: TRBJ1-1; clone size: -; CDR3 DNA: TGTGCCAGCAGTTTAAACACACACCGATTTATGAACACTGAAGCTTTCTTT; CDR3 protein: CASSLNTHRFMNTEAFF
D gene: -; V gene: TRBV4-1; J gene: TRBJ2-5; clone size: -; CDR3 DNA: TGCGCCAGCAGCTCCCCAGGGTGGGGAGAGACCCAGTACTTC; CDR3 protein: CASSSPGWGETQYF
D gene: -; V gene: TRBV9; J gene: TRBJ1-1; clone size: -; CDR3 DNA: TGTGCCAGCAGCGCAAATACATGGGAGAGGGAAGCTTTCTTT; CDR3 protein: CASSANTWEREAFF
D gene: -; V gene: TRBV3-1/TRBV3-2; J gene: TRBJ1-2; clone size: once; CDR3 DNA: TGTGCCAGCAGCCAAGATGTAGAGATCTATGGCTACACCTTC; CDR3 protein: CASSQDVEIYGYTF
D gene: -; V gene: TRBV6-6; J gene: TRBJ2-7; clone size: -; CDR3 DNA: TGTGCCAGCAGTCCCCAACAGGGGGGGTACGAGCAGTACTTC; CDR3 protein: CASSPQQGGYEQYF
D gene: -; V gene: TRBV6-6; J gene: TRBJ2-7; clone size: -; CDR3 DNA: TGTGCCACACAACGGATTCAGGGTCACGAGCAGTACTTC; CDR3 protein: CATQRIQGHEQYF